This is a list of T cell receptor beta chains from one sample in a study of T cell responses to AZD1222 COVID-19 vaccine. TCRdb's copy holds only in-frame clones and misses some; the assay was immunoSEQ multiplex PCR. Of about 74,000 clones in the sample, approximately 90% are singletons; the top ten hold 8%. Sequencing was performed on peripheral blood, taken 28 days after the second AZD1222 dose. The receptors come from an adult who received the AZD1222 COVID-19 vaccine. The CDR3 runs from the conserved cysteine through the conserved F or W. D genes are given only for firm matches. The listing skips clone size in some rows; elsewhere it reads once, few, many or a size class.

TRBJ2-7,TRBD2,TRBV7-2,NA,CASSLVLAGKYEQYF,TGTGCCAGCAGCTTAGTTCTAGCGGGAAAATACGAGCAGTACTTC
TRBJ1-2,TRBD1,TRBV30,NA,CAWSDWTGLGYTF,TGTGCCTGGAGTGATTGGACAGGGTTGGGCTACACCTTC
TRBJ1-4,NA,TRBV5-1,NA,CASSLETANEKLFF,TGCGCCAGCAGCTTGGAGACCGCTAATGAAAAACTGTTTTTT
TRBJ1-1,NA,TRBV6-2/TRBV6-3,once,CASSKHTGSGTEAFF,TGTGCCAGCAGTAAGCATACAGGGAGTGGCACTGAAGCTTTCTTT
TRBJ2-1,TRBD2,TRBV7-7,NA,CASSSSGLAGYEQFF,TGTGCCAGCAGCTCCTCGGGACTAGCGGGGTATGAGCAGTTCTTC
TRBJ1-2,TRBD1,TRBV28,NA,CASSFSGGDLYGYTF,TGTGCCAGCAGTTTTTCAGGGGGCGACCTCTATGGCTACACCTTC
TRBJ2-7,TRBD1,TRBV10-1,NA,CASSESGTGSYEQYF,TGCGCCAGCAGTGAGTCCGGGACAGGGTCCTACGAGCAGTACTTC
TRBJ1-6,NA,TRBV5-6,NA,CASSLSRLYNSPLHF,TGTGCCAGCAGCTTGAGTCGACTCTATAATTCACCCCTCCACTTT
TRBJ2-7,NA,TRBV5-4,NA,CASSAGGKPYEQYF,TGTGCCAGCAGCGCTGGCGGGAAACCCTACGAGCAGTACTTC
TRBJ2-7,NA,TRBV23-1,NA,CASSLAGNYEQYF,TGCGCCAGCAGTCTGGCGGGAAATTACGAGCAGTACTTC
TRBJ2-2,TRBD1,TRBV27,NA,CASTHQIGTGDTGELFF,TGTGCCAGCACCCATCAAATCGGGACAGGGGACACCGGGGAGCTGTTTTTT
TRBJ1-5,NA,TRBV7-8,NA,CASSLWGPRSNQPQHF,TGTGCCAGCAGCTTATGGGGACCAAGGAGCAATCAGCCCCAGCATTTT
TRBJ2-1,NA,TRBV7-8,NA,CASRSYNEQFF,TGTGCCAGCAGGTCCTACAATGAGCAGTTCTTC
TRBJ2-1,TRBD1,TRBV6-5,NA,CASSNPGQGWHEQFF,TGTGCCAGCAGTAATCCGGGACAGGGATGGCATGAGCAGTTCTTC
TRBJ1-4,TRBD1,TRBV15,NA,CATSGDRVTEKLFF,TGTGCCACCAGCGGGGACAGGGTAACGGAAAAACTGTTTTTT
TRBJ2-1,NA,TRBV14,few,CASSQGLQQFF,TGTGCCAGCAGCCAAGGACTTCAGCAGTTCTTC
TRBJ2-5,TRBD2,TRBV10-3,few,CAISGTSLETQYF,TGTGCCATCAGTGGGACTAGTTTGGAGACCCAGTACTTC
TRBJ2-7,TRBD1,TRBV3-1/TRBV3-2,NA,CASSQSTTGSEQYF,TGTGCCAGCAGCCAATCCACGACAGGGTCCGAGCAGTACTTC
TRBJ2-4,TRBD2,TRBV28,NA,CASSLRWGREAKNIQYF,TGTGCCAGCAGCCTCCGATGGGGGAGGGAGGCCAAAAACATTCAGTACTTC
TRBJ1-6,NA,TRBV21-1,NA,CASSVRRRGISLHF,TGTGCCAGCAGCGTACGACGGAGGGGAATTTCCCTCCACTTT
TRBJ2-3,TRBD2,TRBV11-3,few,CASSPGLAGTDTQYF,TGTGCCAGCAGTCCAGGGTTAGCGGGAACAGATACGCAGTATTTT
TRBJ1-1,NA,TRBV28,NA,CASRPVIGNTEAFF,TGTGCCAGCAGGCCCGTTATTGGGAACACTGAAGCTTTCTTT
TRBJ1-6,NA,TRBV3-1/TRBV3-2,NA,CASSQVPQTGSPLHF,TGTGCCAGCAGCCAGGTCCCCCAGACGGGGTCACCCCTCCACTTT
TRBJ2-7,TRBD1,TRBV11-2,NA,CASSMDRGTLYEQYF,TGTGCCAGCAGCATGGACAGGGGGACCCTCTACGAGCAGTACTTC
TRBJ2-7,NA,TRBV18,NA,CASSPLEGGNYEQYF,TGTGCCAGCTCACCCCTTGAAGGGGGGAACTACGAGCAGTACTTC
TRBJ2-7,TRBD1,TRBV29-1,few,CSVTATGGQAEQYF,TGCAGCGTGACCGCGACAGGGGGCCAGGCCGAGCAGTACTTC
TRBJ2-1,TRBD2,TRBV5-1,NA,CASSLAPTSVEQFF,TGCGCCAGCAGCTTGGCCCCGACTAGCGTTGAGCAGTTCTTC
TRBJ2-2,NA,TRBV6-2/TRBV6-3,NA,CASSYREVTGELFF,TGTGCCAGCAGTTACAGGGAGGTCACCGGGGAGCTGTTTTTT
TRBJ1-3,NA,TRBV18,NA,CASSLATGISGNTIYF,TGTGCCAGCTCACTAGCCACCGGGATATCAGGAAACACCATATATTTT
TRBJ1-2,NA,TRBV9,NA,CASSVTDSPTLNYGYTF,TGTGCCAGCAGCGTAACGGACAGCCCTACCTTAAACTATGGCTACACCTTC
TRBJ2-5,NA,TRBV12-3/TRBV12-4,NA,CASTHTERETQYF,TGTGCCAGTACTCACACGGAACGAGAGACCCAGTACTTC
TRBJ1-1,TRBD1,TRBV29-1,NA,CSVAPETSGGTEAFF,TGCAGCGTTGCACCGGAGACGTCAGGGGGTACTGAAGCTTTCTTT
TRBJ1-4,NA,TRBV30,NA,CAWRPGAATNEKLFF,TGTGCCTGGAGACCCGGGGCTGCAACTAATGAAAAACTGTTTTTT
TRBJ1-1,NA,TRBV10-3,NA,CAISESSPDWGTEAFF,TGTGCCATCAGTGAGTCGAGCCCCGATTGGGGCACTGAAGCTTTCTTT
TRBJ2-5,NA,TRBV18,NA,CASSPPVKAGETQYF,TGTGCCAGCTCACCACCGGTGAAGGCCGGGGAGACCCAGTACTTC
TRBJ2-5,NA,TRBV27,NA,CASSTRRTRQETQYF,TGTGCCAGCAGTACCAGGAGGACCCGTCAAGAGACCCAGTACTTC
TRBJ2-3,TRBD2,TRBV7-6,NA,CASSPLAGGSTDTQYF,TGTGCCAGCAGCCCTCTAGCGGGAGGGAGCACAGATACGCAGTATTTT
TRBJ2-3,TRBD2,TRBV7-6,NA,CASSLVAGGTDTQYF,TGTGCCAGCAGCTTAGTAGCGGGGGGCACAGATACGCAGTATTTT
TRBJ1-1,TRBD1,TRBV29-1,NA,CSARRGQGAEAFF,TGCAGCGCCAGAAGGGGGCAGGGCGCTGAAGCTTTCTTT
TRBJ2-1,TRBD2,TRBV9,NA,CASSVGSSGSLNNEQFF,TGTGCCAGCAGCGTAGGATCTAGCGGGAGCCTAAACAATGAGCAGTTCTTC
TRBJ1-1,TRBD1,TRBV28,NA,CASETGGVNTEAFF,TGTGCCAGCGAAACAGGGGGTGTGAACACTGAAGCTTTCTTT
TRBJ1-5,NA,TRBV18,NA,CASSPRDRQPQHF,TGTGCCAGCTCACCCCGGGACCGGCAGCCCCAGCATTTT
TRBJ2-1,TRBD2,TRBV7-9,NA,CASSLVGSGKYNEQFF,TGTGCCAGCAGCTTAGTTGGTAGCGGGAAGTACAATGAGCAGTTCTTC
TRBJ2-5,NA,TRBV18,NA,CASSEPGLTGETQYF,TGTGCCAGCTCCGAGCCGGGACTCACCGGGGAGACCCAGTACTTC
TRBJ2-5,TRBD1,TRBV9,NA,CASSVLQGLGETQYF,TGTGCCAGCAGCGTCTTACAGGGGTTGGGGGAGACCCAGTACTTC
TRBJ2-7,NA,TRBV7-9,NA,CASSLSSYEQYF,TGTGCCAGCAGCTTGAGTTCCTACGAGCAGTACTTC
TRBJ1-5,NA,TRBV6-5,NA,CASRSRNQPQHF,TGTGCCAGCAGGTCACGGAATCAGCCCCAGCATTTT